These T cell receptor beta chains were read from a single sample in a study of identical twins. MiXCR was run by TCRdb on the 5' RACE reads, yielding one entry per CDR3 protein. Found here are 200,000 to 250,000 distinct CDR3 sequences, approximately 8% of them singletons; the top ten hold about 5.8%. This sample was shared with a second study, whose subject was yellow fever vaccine responses in identical twins.

Specimen: CD8+ T cells sorted from blood. The source of these receptors is a woman in her late teens or twenties in good health. Both conserved end residues are part of each CDR3. A D gene is named only where the DNA matches it firmly. Only some rows state a clone size, as once, few, many or a class for expanded clones.

j_call d_call v_call clone_size cdr3_length cdr3_aa cdr3_nt
TRBJ2-3 TRBD2 TRBV11-1 few 19 CASSLVGLAGDGATDTQYF TGTGCCAGCAGCTTAGTGGGCCTAGCGGGAGACGGGGCCACAGATACGCAGTATTTT
TRBJ2-1 TRBD2 TRBV6-2/TRBV6-3 many 12 CASLAREYEQFF TGTGCCAGCCTCGCGCGGGAGTATGAGCAGTTCTTC
TRBJ1-5 - TRBV4-2 - 14 CASSQDSANQPQHF TGTGCCAGCAGCCAAGATTCGGCCAATCAGCCCCAGCATTTT
TRBJ1-6 - TRBV11-2 - 15 CASSLVQGSSSPLHF TGTGCCAGCAGCTTAGTTCAGGGCAGTTCTTCACCCCTCCACTTT
TRBJ2-2 - TRBV13 - 16 CASSLPGDTNTGELFF TGTGCCAGCAGCCTTCCTGGGGATACGAACACCGGGGAGCTGTTTTTT
TRBJ2-2 TRBD2 TRBV12-3/TRBV12-4 many 16 CASSLLAGEDTGELFF TGTGCCAGCAGCCTTCTAGCGGGGGAGGACACCGGGGAGCTGTTTTTT
TRBJ2-1 TRBD2 TRBV28 - 17 CASSTGTSGRIYNEQFF TGTGCCAGCAGTACCGGGACTAGCGGGAGGATATACAATGAGCAGTTCTTC
TRBJ2-5 - TRBV7-8 few 15 CASSLGQGRKETQYF TGTGCCAGCAGCTTAGGTCAGGGTAGAAAAGAGACCCAGTACTTC
TRBJ2-1 TRBD2 TRBV7-9 few 16 CASSLLAGAPVDEQFF TGTGCCAGCAGCTTACTAGCGGGAGCCCCTGTGGATGAGCAGTTCTTC
TRBJ2-3 - TRBV15 - 15 CATSRDRTGRGTQYF TGTGCCACCAGCAGAGATCGAACGGGACGGGGTACGCAGTATTTT
TRBJ2-2 TRBD2 TRBV6-1 few 13 CASTWGGTGELFF TGTGCCAGCACCTGGGGGGGCACCGGGGAGCTGTTTTTT
TRBJ2-2 TRBD1 TRBV5-5 - 16 CASSTGTGRDTGELFF TGTGCCAGCAGCACCGGGACAGGGAGGGACACCGGGGAGCTGTTTTTT
TRBJ2-7 - TRBV7-6 - 13 CARTVGAVYEQYF TGTGCCAGAACTGTGGGAGCCGTCTACGAGCAGTACTTC
TRBJ1-2 - TRBV3-1 few 11 CASSQDGGYTF TGTGCCAGCAGCCAAGATGGGGGTTACACCTTC
TRBJ2-1 TRBD2 TRBV7-9 few 14 CASSGLDSYNEQFF TGTGCCAGCAGCGGACTAGACTCCTACAATGAGCAGTTCTTC
TRBJ2-7 - TRBV5-1 many 13 CASSPFWKVEQYF TGCGCCAGCAGTCCTTTCTGGAAGGTCGAGCAGTACTTC
TRBJ2-2 TRBD2 TRBV13 many 15 CASSPAGANTGELFF TGTGCCAGCAGCCCGGCGGGGGCGAACACCGGGGAGCTGTTTTTT
TRBJ2-7 - TRBV28 many 15 CASSPLGGRLEEQYF TGTGCCAGCAGTCCTCTTGGGGGGCGCTTGGAAGAGCAGTACTTC
TRBJ2-1 TRBD1 TRBV7-3 few 13 CASSPSRGNEQFF TGTGCCAGCAGCCCCAGCAGGGGGAATGAGCAGTTCTTC
TRBJ2-1 TRBD2 TRBV12-3/TRBV12-4 - 18 CASSLSVSGRASDNEQFF TGTGCCAGCAGTTTATCGGTTAGCGGGAGGGCCAGCGACAATGAGCAGTTCTTC
TRBJ2-5 - TRBV11-2 - 15 CASSPRAAFQETQYF TGTGCCAGCAGCCCCCGCGCGGCGTTCCAAGAGACCCAGTACTTC
TRBJ2-5 TRBD1 TRBV5-6 - 14 CASSFGTGRVTQYF TGTGCCAGCAGCTTTGGGACAGGGAGGGTGACCCAGTACTTC
TRBJ2-7 - TRBV20-1 many 13 CSASALVVYEQYF TGCAGTGCTAGTGCACTAGTCGTCTACGAGCAGTACTTC
TRBJ2-5 - TRBV2 - 14 CASSERANQETQYF TGTGCCAGCAGTGAGAGGGCGAACCAAGAGACCCAGTACTTC
TRBJ2-1 - TRBV28 few 14 CASSSSQGKNEQFF TGTGCCAGCAGTTCCTCACAGGGAAAGAATGAGCAGTTCTTC
TRBJ1-6 TRBD1 TRBV9 many 14 CASSVDRGNSPLHF TGTGCCAGCAGCGTAGACAGGGGTAATTCACCCCTCCACTTT
TRBJ2-4 - TRBV20-1 few 14 CSADPAGTRYIQYF TGCAGTGCTGACCCCGCCGGGACTCGATACATTCAGTACTTC
TRBJ2-7 - TRBV7-9 many 15 CASSLAKGISYEQYF TGTGCCAGCAGCTTAGCAAAGGGAATCTCCTACGAGCAGTACTTC
TRBJ2-7 TRBD2 TRBV5-1 many 18 CASSLVTSGSLGTYEQYF TGCGCCAGCAGCTTGGTGACTAGCGGGAGCCTCGGCACCTACGAGCAGTACTTC
TRBJ2-1 - TRBV29-1 few 11 CSVVRGSEQFF TGCAGCGTTGTCAGGGGTAGTGAGCAGTTCTTC
TRBJ1-5 - TRBV10-3 many 13 CAHGVDGNQPQHF TGTGCCCACGGAGTTGACGGCAATCAGCCCCAGCATTTT
TRBJ2-1 - TRBV20-1 many 17 CSARVENFQGGYNEQFF TGCAGTGCTAGAGTCGAAAACTTCCAGGGGGGGTACAATGAGCAGTTCTTC
TRBJ1-1 - TRBV9 many 12 CASTPMNTEAFF TGTGCCAGCACCCCAATGAACACTGAAGCTTTCTTT
TRBJ2-7 TRBD2 TRBV27 - 14 CASSLYAGAGEQYF TGTGCCAGCAGTCTATACGCGGGAGCCGGGGAGCAGTACTTC
TRBJ2-1 TRBD2 TRBV7-2 - 16 CASSYLAGGISNEQFF TGTGCCAGCAGCTACCTAGCGGGGGGAATATCCAATGAGCAGTTCTTC
TRBJ2-3 TRBD1 TRBV5-1 many 14 CASAGTGITDTQYF TGCGCCAGCGCCGGGACAGGAATCACAGATACGCAGTATTTT